This T cell receptor beta chain was profiled in a study of blood T cell repertoires in COVID-19. Across the whole study: Specimens from acute and convalescent COVID-19 originated in the United States, Italy and Spain. From T cells, B-cell-depleted T cells, or PBMCs came the material, which was cDNA or gDNA.

As processed by the authors: Scientists estimated how many nucleated cells there were by amplifying reference gene primers. Method: immunoSEQ multiplex PCR; TCRdb's copy keeps in-frame clones and lacks some. The V and J calls and clone size come from that table; D and trimming were worked out from the DNA. The sample has roughly 170,000 clones; 88% are singletons. The ends lost 6 bases at V and 5 bases at J; junction bases unmatched: 10. In germline, CDR1 is SGHDT, CDR2 YYEEEE. The CDR3 has 14 amino acids. This TCR derives from a man aged 55 to 70 with acute or convalescent COVID-19. Input material: peripheral blood. V gene TRBV5-6 combines with J gene TRBJ1-2; 7 positions agree with TRBD1. CDR3 sequence reads: CASTRTGLIYGYTF. The CDR3 DNA is TGTGCCAGCACCCGGACAGGATTGATTTATGGCTACACCTTC.